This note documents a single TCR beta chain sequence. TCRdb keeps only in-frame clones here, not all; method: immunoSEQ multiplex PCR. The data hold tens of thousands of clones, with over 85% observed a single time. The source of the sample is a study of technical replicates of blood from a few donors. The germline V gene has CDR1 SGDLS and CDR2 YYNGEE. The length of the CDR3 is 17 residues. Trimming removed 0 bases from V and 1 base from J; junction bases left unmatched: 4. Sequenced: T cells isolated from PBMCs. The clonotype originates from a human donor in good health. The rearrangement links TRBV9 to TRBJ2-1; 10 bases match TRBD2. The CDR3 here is CASSVEPAGGSYNEQFF. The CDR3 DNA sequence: TGTGCCAGCAGCGTAGAGCCAGCGGGAGGGTCCTACAATGAGCAGTTCTTC.